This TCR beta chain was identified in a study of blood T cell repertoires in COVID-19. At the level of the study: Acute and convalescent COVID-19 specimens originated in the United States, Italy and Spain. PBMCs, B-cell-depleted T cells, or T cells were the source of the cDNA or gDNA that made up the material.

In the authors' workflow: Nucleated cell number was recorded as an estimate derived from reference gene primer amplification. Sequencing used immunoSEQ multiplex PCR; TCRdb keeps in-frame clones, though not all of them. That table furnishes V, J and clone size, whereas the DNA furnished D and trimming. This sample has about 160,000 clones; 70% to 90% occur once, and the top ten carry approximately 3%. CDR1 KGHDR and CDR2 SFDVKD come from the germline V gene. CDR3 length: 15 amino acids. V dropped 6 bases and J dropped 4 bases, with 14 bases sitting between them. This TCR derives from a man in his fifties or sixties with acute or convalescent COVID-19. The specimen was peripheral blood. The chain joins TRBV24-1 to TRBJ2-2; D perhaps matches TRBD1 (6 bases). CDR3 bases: TGTGCCACCAGTTCACAGGGTTTTGGCACCGGGGAGCTGTTTTTT. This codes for CATSSQGFGTGELFF.